This T cell receptor (beta chain) is from a study of blood T cell repertoires in COVID-19. In the original analysis: Amplification with reference gene primers provided the estimates of nucleated cell counts. Assay used: immunoSEQ multiplex PCR; TCRdb lists only in-frame clones, some missing. Clonal size and the V and J genes are those of that table, whereas D and trimming came from the DNA. There are over 100,000 clones in the sample; 70% to 85% occur only once, and 3.5% to 5.5% lies in the top ten. Trimming pared 1 base from V and 5 bases from J, leaving 16 bases between. In germline, CDR1 is KGHSH, CDR2 LQKENI. The CDR3 runs 16 residues.

The material sequenced was peripheral blood. The chain uses TRBV18 and TRBJ2-3; no firm D call. The receptor was derived from a woman in her 70s with acute or convalescent COVID-19. CDR3 nucleotide sequence: TGTGCCAGCTCACCACACCCCCCTGGCTCGGGAGATACGCAGTATTTT. Translation: CASSPHPPGSGDTQYF.